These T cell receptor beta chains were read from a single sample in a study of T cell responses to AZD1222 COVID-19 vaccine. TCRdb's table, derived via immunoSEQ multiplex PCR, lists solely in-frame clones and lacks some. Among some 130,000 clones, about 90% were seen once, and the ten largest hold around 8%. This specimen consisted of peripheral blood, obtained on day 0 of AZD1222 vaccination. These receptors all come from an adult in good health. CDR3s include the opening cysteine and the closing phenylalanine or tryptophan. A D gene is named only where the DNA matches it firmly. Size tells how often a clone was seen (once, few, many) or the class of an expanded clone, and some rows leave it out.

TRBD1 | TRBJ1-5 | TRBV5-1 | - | CASSSLGQANQPQHF | TGCGCCAGCAGCTCCCTGGGACAGGCGAATCAGCCCCAGCATTTT
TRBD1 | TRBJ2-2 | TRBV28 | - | CASSLNRGLSTGELFF | TGTGCCAGCAGTTTAAACAGGGGGCTGAGCACCGGGGAGCTGTTTTTT
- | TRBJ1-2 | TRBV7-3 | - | CASSSQRGKGYTF | TGTGCCAGCAGCTCTCAGAGGGGGAAAGGCTACACCTTC
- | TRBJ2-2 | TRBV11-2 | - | CASSLRRVSLNTGELFF | TGTGCCAGCAGCTTACGGAGAGTCTCCCTGAACACCGGGGAGCTGTTTTTT
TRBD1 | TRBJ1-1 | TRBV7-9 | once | CASSPRTGNTEAFF | TGTGCCAGCAGCCCCAGGACAGGGAACACTGAAGCTTTCTTT
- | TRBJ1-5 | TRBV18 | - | CASSQSRGARRNQPQHF | TGTGCCAGCTCACAATCACGGGGCGCCCGTAGGAATCAGCCCCAGCATTTT
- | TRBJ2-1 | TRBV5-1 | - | CASSWGTGTPYNEQFF | TGCGCCAGCAGCTGGGGTACAGGGACTCCTTACAATGAGCAGTTCTTC
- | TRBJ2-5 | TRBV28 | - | CASREIAAFETQYF | TGTGCCAGCAGAGAGATAGCGGCCTTCGAGACCCAGTACTTC
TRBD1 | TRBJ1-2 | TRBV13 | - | CASSPTGAGGYTF | TGTGCCAGCAGCCCGACAGGGGCGGGCGGCTACACCTTC
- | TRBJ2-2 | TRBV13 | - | CASSRPGRTPGELFF | TGTGCCAGCAGCCGTCCGGGACGGACCCCCGGGGAGCTGTTTTTT
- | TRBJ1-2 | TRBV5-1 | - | CASSPGTQNGYTF | TGCGCCAGCAGCCCCGGGACACAGAATGGCTACACCTTC
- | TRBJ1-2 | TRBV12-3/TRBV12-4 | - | CASSFGVRYGYTF | TGTGCCAGCAGTTTCGGTGTTCGCTATGGCTACACCTTC
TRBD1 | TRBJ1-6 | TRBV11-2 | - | CASSPTGTVFVSPLHF | TGTGCCAGCAGCCCGACCGGGACAGTCTTCGTGTCACCCCTCCACTTT
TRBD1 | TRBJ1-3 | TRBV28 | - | CASSPGGPTSGNTIYF | TGTGCCAGCAGTCCAGGGGGTCCTACCTCTGGAAACACCATATATTTT
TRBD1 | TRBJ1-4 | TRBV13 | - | CASSPYPQGGREKLFF | TGTGCCAGCAGCCCTTACCCCCAGGGGGGTAGAGAAAAACTGTTTTTT
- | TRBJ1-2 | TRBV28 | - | CASSLPRGGVKGYTF | TGTGCCAGCAGTCTACCCAGGGGCGGGGTGAAGGGCTACACCTTC
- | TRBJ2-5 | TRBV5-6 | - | CASSRTEETQYF | TGTGCCAGCAGCAGGACAGAGGAGACCCAGTACTTC
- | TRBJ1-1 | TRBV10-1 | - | CASSDRGATEAFF | TGCGCCAGCAGTGACAGGGGTGCCACTGAAGCTTTCTTT
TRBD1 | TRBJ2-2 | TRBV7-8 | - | CASRPGQGAGELFF | TGTGCCAGCAGGCCGGGACAGGGAGCCGGGGAGCTGTTTTTT
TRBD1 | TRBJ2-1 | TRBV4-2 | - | CASSKDRGEQFF | TGTGCCAGCAGCAAAGACAGGGGGGAGCAGTTCTTC
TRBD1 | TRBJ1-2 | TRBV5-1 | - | CASSLGTASYGYTF | TGCGCCAGCAGCCTGGGGACAGCGAGCTATGGCTACACCTTC
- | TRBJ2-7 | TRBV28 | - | CASSPTWKSYEQYF | TGTGCCAGCAGTCCAACCTGGAAGAGTTACGAGCAGTACTTC
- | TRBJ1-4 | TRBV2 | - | CASSFSGVSDEKLFF | TGTGCCAGCAGCTTCTCGGGGGTATCGGATGAAAAACTGTTTTTT
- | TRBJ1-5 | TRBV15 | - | CATSRGNQPQHF | TGTGCCACCAGTCGTGGCAATCAGCCCCAGCATTTT
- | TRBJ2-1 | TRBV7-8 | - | CASSLRRGVYNEQFF | TGTGCCAGCAGCTTAAGAAGAGGGGTTTACAATGAGCAGTTCTTC
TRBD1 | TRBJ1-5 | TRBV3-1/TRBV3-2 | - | CASSQGDRVYQPQHF | TGTGCCAGCAGCCAAGGGGACAGGGTCTATCAGCCCCAGCATTTT
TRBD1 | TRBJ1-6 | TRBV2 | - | CASRPGQVKGPLHF | TGTGCCAGCAGGCCGGGACAGGTTAAGGGACCCCTCCACTTT
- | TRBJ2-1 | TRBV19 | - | CASSIDPPGISYNEQFF | TGTGCCAGTAGTATAGATCCCCCCGGGATCTCTTACAATGAGCAGTTCTTC
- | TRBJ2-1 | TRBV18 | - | CASSPRREQFF | TGTGCCAGCTCACCGCGGCGGGAGCAGTTCTTC
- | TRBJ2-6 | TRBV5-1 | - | CASRLAGVGANVLTF | TGCGCCAGCAGATTGGCCGGGGTCGGGGCCAACGTCCTGACTTTC
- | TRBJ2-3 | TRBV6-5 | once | CASSAPLGRTDTQYF | TGTGCCAGCAGCGCTCCCTTGGGGCGCACAGATACGCAGTATTTT
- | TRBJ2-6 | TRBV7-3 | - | CASSSPGRSPSGANVLTF | TGTGCCAGCAGTTCCCCGGGCCGATCCCCCTCTGGGGCCAACGTCCTGACTTTC
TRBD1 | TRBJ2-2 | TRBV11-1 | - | CASSYDRVEDTGELFF | TGTGCCAGCAGCTATGACAGGGTGGAGGACACCGGGGAGCTGTTTTTT
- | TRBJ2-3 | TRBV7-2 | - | CASSLVVGRGQDTQYF | TGTGCCAGCAGCTTAGTGGTGGGGCGAGGACAAGATACGCAGTATTTT
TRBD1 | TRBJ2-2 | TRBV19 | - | CASSIHETTGAGNTGELFF | TGTGCCAGTAGTATACACGAAACGACAGGGGCGGGGAACACCGGGGAGCTGTTTTTT
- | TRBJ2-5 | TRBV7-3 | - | CASSLTGGIRETQYF | TGTGCCAGCAGCTTAACCGGCGGAATTCGGGAGACCCAGTACTTC
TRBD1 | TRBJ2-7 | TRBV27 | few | CASSSSGGRVYEQYF | TGTGCCAGCAGTTCTTCAGGGGGCCGAGTCTACGAGCAGTACTTC
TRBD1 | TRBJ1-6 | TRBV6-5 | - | CASTQGGSNSPLHF | TGTGCCAGTACTCAGGGGGGGTCTAATTCACCCCTCCACTTT
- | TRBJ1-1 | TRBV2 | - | CASSDRSRGTEAFF | TGTGCCAGCAGTGACAGATCTAGGGGCACTGAAGCTTTCTTT
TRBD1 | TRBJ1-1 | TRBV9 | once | CASSRTGGMNTEAFF | TGTGCCAGCAGCCGGACAGGGGGGATGAACACTGAAGCTTTCTTT
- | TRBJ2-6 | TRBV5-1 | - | CASRLLAGANVLTF | TGCGCCAGCAGGCTTTTGGCCGGGGCCAACGTCCTGACTTTC
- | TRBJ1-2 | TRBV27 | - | CASSPAPYGGYTF | TGTGCCAGCAGCCCGGCGCCATATGGCGGCTACACCTTC
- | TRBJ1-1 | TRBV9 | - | CASAGPKNTEAFF | TGTGCCAGCGCGGGCCCCAAGAACACTGAAGCTTTCTTT
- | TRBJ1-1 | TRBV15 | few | CATSRDLEDAEAFF | TGTGCCACCAGCAGAGATCTGGAAGACGCTGAAGCTTTCTTT
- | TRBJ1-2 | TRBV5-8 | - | CASRKRGGSYGYTF | TGTGCCAGCCGAAAAAGGGGGGGTAGCTATGGCTACACCTTC
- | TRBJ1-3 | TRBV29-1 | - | CSVAGTSGNTIYF | TGCAGCGTGGCAGGAACCTCTGGAAACACCATATATTTT
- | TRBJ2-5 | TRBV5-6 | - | CASSLRVSQETQYF | TGTGCCAGCAGCTTGCGGGTGAGTCAAGAGACCCAGTACTTC
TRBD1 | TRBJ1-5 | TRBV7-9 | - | CASSLELGLGQGFIQPQHF | TGTGCCAGCAGCTTAGAATTGGGGTTGGGACAGGGGTTTATCCAGCCCCAGCATTTT
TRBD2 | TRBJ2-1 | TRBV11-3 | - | CASSFVGGGAAEQFF | TGTGCCAGCAGCTTCGTAGGCGGGGGGGCGGCTGAGCAGTTCTTC
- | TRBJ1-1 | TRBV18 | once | CASSSDSFGTEAFF | TGTGCCAGCTCAAGCGACAGTTTCGGCACTGAAGCTTTCTTT
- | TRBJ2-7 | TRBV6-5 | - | CASRHPRGAHYEQYF | TGTGCCAGCAGACACCCCAGGGGGGCTCACTACGAGCAGTACTTC
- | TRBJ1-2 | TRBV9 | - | CASWGTGGTYGYTF | TGTGCCAGCTGGGGGACTGGGGGAACTTATGGCTACACCTTC
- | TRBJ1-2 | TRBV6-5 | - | CASSIGGYYGYTF | TGTGCCAGTTCCATAGGAGGATACTATGGCTACACCTTC
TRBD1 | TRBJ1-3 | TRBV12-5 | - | CASGDLTGYGNTIYF | TGTGCTAGTGGTGACCTGACAGGGTACGGAAACACCATATATTTT